A selection of T cell receptor beta chains follows, all from one sample in a study of response to subunit inactivated influenza vaccine. TCRdb re-analysed the RT-PCR reads in MiXCR, keeping a single row per CDR3 protein. The sample contains some 600,000 distinct CDR3 sequences, approximately 15% of which appear only once. The material sequenced was PBMCs from blood, taken about 14 days before vaccination. The receptors come from a man aged 45-65 years who received an inactivated influenza vaccine. Each CDR3 is given with its conserved first and last residue. The D gene is left open where the match is weak. Clone size is not always given. Where it is, it says once, few, many or a class for expanded clones.

d_call	v_call	clone_size	j_call	cdr3_nt	cdr3_aa
TRBD2	TRBV2	many	TRBJ2-3	TGTGCCAGCAGCGGGGGGTCCACAGATACGCAGTATTTT	CASSGGSTDTQYF
-	TRBV7-2	-	TRBJ2-7	TGTGCCAGCAGCCCTAGGAGTGGTGGAGACGAGCAGTACTTC	CASSPRSGGDEQYF
TRBD2	TRBV15	few	TRBJ2-5	TGTGCCACCAGCAAAGACACGGGGGGACAAGAGACCCAGTACTTC	CATSKDTGGQETQYF
-	TRBV4-3	many	TRBJ1-6	TGCGCCAGCAGCCAAGATCTGGGGGTAGGGTCACCCCTCCACTTT	CASSQDLGVGSPLHF
-	TRBV6-2/TRBV6-3	few	TRBJ1-2	TGTGCCAGCAGTTACACAGCTAGCTATGGCTACACCTTC	CASSYTASYGYTF
-	TRBV10-1	-	TRBJ2-5	TGCGCCAGCAGTGCGGGGGACATAAGTTCGACCCAGTACTTC	CASSAGDISSTQYF
TRBD2	TRBV29-1	-	TRBJ2-7	TGCAGCGCAGCGGGGGACTCCTACGAGCAGTACTTC	CSAAGDSYEQYF
TRBD1	TRBV6-2/TRBV6-3	-	TRBJ1-2	TGTGCCAGCAGTTACCGGGACAGAGACAACTATGGCTACACCTTC	CASSYRDRDNYGYTF
TRBD2	TRBV12-3/TRBV12-4	-	TRBJ2-7	TGTGCCAGCAGTTGCGGTGGATCTAGCGGATCCTACGAGCAGTACTTC	CASSCGGSSGSYEQYF
-	TRBV9	once	TRBJ2-2	TGTGCCAGCAGCGTAGTTTGGGACGCCGGGGAGCTGTTTTTT	CASSVVWDAGELFF
-	TRBV6-5	few	TRBJ1-1	TGTGCCAGCAGTTATAAGACAGGAACCGCTGAAGCTTTCTTT	CASSYKTGTAEAFF
-	TRBV29-1	few	TRBJ2-5	TGCAGCGTTGAGGTCAGGGAGGCTTGGGAGACCCAGTACTTC	CSVEVREAWETQYF
-	TRBV9	few	TRBJ2-5	TGTGCCAGCAGCGTAGCAACTAGAAGGGATGGAGAGACCCAGTACTTC	CASSVATRRDGETQYF
-	TRBV10-3	few	TRBJ1-3	TGTGCCATCAGTGAGTCGGACCCAGGTCACTCTGGAAACACCATATATTTT	CAISESDPGHSGNTIYF
-	TRBV28	few	TRBJ2-6	TGTGCCAGCAGTACCCAAAACAGGGTCTCCGGGGCCAACGTCCTGACTTTC	CASSTQNRVSGANVLTF
TRBD1	TRBV6-2/TRBV6-3	-	TRBJ2-3	TGTGCCAGCAGTTACAGGGGGCCAAACCAGTATTTT	CASSYRGPNQYF
-	TRBV15	-	TRBJ1-2	TGTGCCACCAGTATGGGCCATACACCTCATGGCTACACCTTC	CATSMGHTPHGYTF
-	TRBV7-2	few	TRBJ2-3	TGTGCCAGCAGCCCCGACCCGTGGGCTCCAGATACGCAGTATTTT	CASSPDPWAPDTQYF